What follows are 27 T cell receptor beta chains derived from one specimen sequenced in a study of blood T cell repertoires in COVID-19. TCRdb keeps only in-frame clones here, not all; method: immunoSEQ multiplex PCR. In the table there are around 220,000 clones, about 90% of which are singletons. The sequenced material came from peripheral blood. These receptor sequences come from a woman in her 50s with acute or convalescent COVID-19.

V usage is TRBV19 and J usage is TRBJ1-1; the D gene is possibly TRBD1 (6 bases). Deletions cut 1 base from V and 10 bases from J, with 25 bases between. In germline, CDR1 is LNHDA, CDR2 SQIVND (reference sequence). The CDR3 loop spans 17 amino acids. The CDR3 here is CASSIGRFTGSTAPAFF. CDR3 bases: TGTGCCAGTAGTATAGGCCGATTTACAGGGAGTACGGCCCCAGCTTTCTTT.

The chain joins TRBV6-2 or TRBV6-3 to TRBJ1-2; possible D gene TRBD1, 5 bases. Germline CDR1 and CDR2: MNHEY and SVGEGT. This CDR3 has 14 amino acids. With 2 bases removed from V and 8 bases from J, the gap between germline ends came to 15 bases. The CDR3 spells CASSYGTGWLGYTF. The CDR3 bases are TGTGCCAGCAGTTACGGTACAGGATGGTTGGGCTACACCTTC.

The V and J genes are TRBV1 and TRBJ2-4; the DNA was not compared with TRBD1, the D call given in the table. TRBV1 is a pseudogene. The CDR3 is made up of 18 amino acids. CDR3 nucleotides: TGCACCATCATCGAAGGGGGCCCTAGCGCCCTAGCCAAAAACATTCAGTACTTC. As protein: CTIIEGGPSALAKNIQYF.

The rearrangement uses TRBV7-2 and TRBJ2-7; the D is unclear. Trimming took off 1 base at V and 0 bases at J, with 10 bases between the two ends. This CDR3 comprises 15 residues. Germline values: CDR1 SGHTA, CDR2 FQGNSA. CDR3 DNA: TGTGCCAGCAGCTTAGGGGCAGTGAGCTCCTACGAGCAGTACTTC. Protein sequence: CASSLGAVSSYEQYF. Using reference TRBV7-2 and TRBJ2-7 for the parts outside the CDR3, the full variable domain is GAGVSQSPSNKVTEKGKDVELRCDPISGHTALYWYRQSLGQGLEFLIYFQGNSAPDKSGLPSDRFSAERTGGSVSTLTIQRTQQEDSAVYLCASSLGAVSSYEQYFGPGTRLTVT.

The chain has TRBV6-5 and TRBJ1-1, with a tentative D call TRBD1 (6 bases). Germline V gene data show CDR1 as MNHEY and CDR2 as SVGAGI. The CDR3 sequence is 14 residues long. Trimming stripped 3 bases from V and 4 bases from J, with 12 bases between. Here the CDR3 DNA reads TGTGCCAGCAGTTATACAGGGAGGGGCACTGAAGCTTTCTTT. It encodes CASSYTGRGTEAFF.

CDR3 sequence reads: CASGAGGANYGYTF. The CDR3 DNA follows: TGTGCCAGCGGAGCCGGGGGGGCTAACTATGGCTACACCTTC. The chain couples TRBV5-4 to TRBJ1-2, with D maybe TRBD1 (5 bases). V dropped 7 bases and J dropped 0 bases, with 13 bases sitting between them. Germline V gives CDR1 SGHNT, CDR2 YYREEE (reference sequence). This CDR3 spans 14 amino acids.

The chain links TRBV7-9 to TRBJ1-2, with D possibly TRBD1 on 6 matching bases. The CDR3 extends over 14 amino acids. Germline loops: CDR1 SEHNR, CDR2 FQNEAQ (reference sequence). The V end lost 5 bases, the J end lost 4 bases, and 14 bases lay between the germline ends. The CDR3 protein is CASSPGGSFYGYTF. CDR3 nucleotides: TGTGCCAGCAGCCCGGGGGGCAGTTTCTATGGCTACACCTTC.

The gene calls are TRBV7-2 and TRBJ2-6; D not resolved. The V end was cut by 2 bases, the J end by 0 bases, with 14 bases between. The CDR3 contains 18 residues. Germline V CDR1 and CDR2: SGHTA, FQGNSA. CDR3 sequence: CASSLLAGFPSGANVLTF. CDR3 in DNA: TGTGCCAGCAGCTTACTCGCAGGCTTCCCCTCTGGGGCCAACGTCCTGACTTTC.

CDR3 protein: CASSQTGVNEQFF. The CDR3 region has the DNA TGTGCCAGCAGCCAGACAGGGGTCAATGAGCAGTTCTTC. V gene TRBV3-1 (or the pseudogene TRBV3-2) combines with J gene TRBJ2-1; 8 bases match TRBD1. Looked up from germline, CDR1 is LGHDT and CDR2 is YNNKEL (reference sequence). J lost 6 bases, V lost 3 bases, and 1 base had no gene match. The CDR3 is 13 residues long.

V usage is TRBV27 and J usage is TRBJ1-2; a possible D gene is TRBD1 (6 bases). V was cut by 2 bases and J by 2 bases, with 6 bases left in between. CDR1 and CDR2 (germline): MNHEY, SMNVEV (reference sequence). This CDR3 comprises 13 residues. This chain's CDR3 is CASSLQGNYGYTF. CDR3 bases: TGTGCCAGCAGTTTACAGGGGAACTATGGCTACACCTTC.

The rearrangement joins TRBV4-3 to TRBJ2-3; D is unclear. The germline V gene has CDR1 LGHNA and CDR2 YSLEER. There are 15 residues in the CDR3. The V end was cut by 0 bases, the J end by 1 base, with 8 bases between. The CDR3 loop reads CASSQDRRGTDTQYF. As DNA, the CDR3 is TGCGCCAGCAGCCAAGACCGTAGAGGCACAGATACGCAGTATTTT.

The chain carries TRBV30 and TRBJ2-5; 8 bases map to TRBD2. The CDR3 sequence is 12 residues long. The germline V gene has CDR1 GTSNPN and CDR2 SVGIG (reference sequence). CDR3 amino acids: CAFGGAGETQYF. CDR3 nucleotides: TGTGCTTTCGGGGGGGCTGGTGAGACCCAGTACTTC.

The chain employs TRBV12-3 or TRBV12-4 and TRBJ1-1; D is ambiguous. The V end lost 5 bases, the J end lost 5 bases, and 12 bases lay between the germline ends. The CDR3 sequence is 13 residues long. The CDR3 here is CASSPDERTEAFF. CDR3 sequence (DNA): TGTGCCAGCAGTCCGGACGAGCGGACTGAAGCTTTCTTT.

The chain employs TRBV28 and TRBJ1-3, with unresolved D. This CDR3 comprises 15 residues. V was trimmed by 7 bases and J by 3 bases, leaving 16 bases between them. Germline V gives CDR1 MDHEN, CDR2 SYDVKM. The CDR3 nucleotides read TGTGCCAGCATTGCCTTGGCGGGAAGTGGAAACACCATATATTTT. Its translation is CASIALAGSGNTIYF.

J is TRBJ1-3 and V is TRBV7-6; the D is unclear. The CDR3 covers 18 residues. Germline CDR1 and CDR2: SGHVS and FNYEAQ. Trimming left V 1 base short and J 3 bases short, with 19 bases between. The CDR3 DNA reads TGTGCCAGCAGCTTAGATCTTCTGGTCGTGGCCGATGGAAACACCATATATTTT. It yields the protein CASSLDLLVVADGNTIYF.

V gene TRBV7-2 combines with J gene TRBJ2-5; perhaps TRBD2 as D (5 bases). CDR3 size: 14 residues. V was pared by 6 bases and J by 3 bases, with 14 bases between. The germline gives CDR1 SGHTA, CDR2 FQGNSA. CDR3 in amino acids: CASSLSFGKETQYF. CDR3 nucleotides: TGTGCCAGCAGTTTATCGTTCGGGAAAGAGACCCAGTACTTC.

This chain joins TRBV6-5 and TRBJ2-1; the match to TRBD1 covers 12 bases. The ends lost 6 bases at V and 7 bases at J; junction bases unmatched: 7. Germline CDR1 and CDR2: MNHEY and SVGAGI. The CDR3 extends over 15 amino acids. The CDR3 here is CASRTGTGGWNEQFF. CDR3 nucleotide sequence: TGTGCCAGCAGGACCGGGACAGGGGGCTGGAATGAGCAGTTCTTC.

The CDR3: CASSRGGSITGELFF. DNA for the CDR3: TGTGCCAGCAGCAGAGGGGGTTCTATCACCGGGGAGCTGTTTTTT. The J gene is TRBJ2-2, the V gene TRBV5-5, with TRBD1 as a possible D gene (6 bases). Germline V gene lookup returns CDR1 SGHKS and CDR2 YYEKEE (reference sequence). The V end lost 4 bases, the J end lost 4 bases, and 14 bases lay between the germline ends. This CDR3 comprises 15 residues. Filled out from reference TRBV5-5 and TRBJ2-2, the complete variable domain reads DAGVTQSPTHLIKTRGQQVTLRCSPISGHKSVSWYQQVLGQGPQFIFQYYEKEERGRGNFPDRFSARQFPNYSSELNVNALLLGDSALYLCASSRGGSITGELFFGEGSRLTVL.

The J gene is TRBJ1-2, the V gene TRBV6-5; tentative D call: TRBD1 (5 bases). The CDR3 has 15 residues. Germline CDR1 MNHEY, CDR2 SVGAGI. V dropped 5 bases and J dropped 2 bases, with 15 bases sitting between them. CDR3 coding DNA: TGTGCCAGCAGTCAGGGCCTCTGGGCAAACTATGGCTACACCTTC. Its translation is CASSQGLWANYGYTF.

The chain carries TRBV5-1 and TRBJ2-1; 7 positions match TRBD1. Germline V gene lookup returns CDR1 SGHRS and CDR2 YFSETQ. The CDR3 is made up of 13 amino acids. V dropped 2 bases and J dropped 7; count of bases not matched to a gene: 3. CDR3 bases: TGCGCCAGCAGCTTTCAGGGGGTGAATGAGCAGTTCTTC. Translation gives CASSFQGVNEQFF.

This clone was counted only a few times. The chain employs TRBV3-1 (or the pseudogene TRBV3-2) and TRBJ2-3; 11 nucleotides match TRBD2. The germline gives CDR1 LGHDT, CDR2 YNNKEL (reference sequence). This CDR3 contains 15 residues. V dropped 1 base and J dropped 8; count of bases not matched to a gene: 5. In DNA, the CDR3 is TGTGCCAGCAGCCAAGGGAGTGGACTAGCGGGTACGCAGTATTTT. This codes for CASSQGSGLAGTQYF.

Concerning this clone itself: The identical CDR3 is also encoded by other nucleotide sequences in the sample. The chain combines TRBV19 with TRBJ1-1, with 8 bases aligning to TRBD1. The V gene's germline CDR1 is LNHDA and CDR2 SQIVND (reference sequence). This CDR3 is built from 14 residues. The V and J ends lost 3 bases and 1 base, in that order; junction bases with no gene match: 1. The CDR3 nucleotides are TGTGCCAGTAGTATTCAGGGGGCGAACACTGAAGCTTTCTTT. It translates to CASSIQGANTEAFF.

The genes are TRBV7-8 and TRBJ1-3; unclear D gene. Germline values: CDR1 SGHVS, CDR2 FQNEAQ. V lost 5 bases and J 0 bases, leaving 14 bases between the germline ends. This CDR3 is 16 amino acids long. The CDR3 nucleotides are TGTGCCAGCAGCCCGGAGGGCCATTCCTCTGGAAACACCATATATTTT. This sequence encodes CASSPEGHSSGNTIYF.

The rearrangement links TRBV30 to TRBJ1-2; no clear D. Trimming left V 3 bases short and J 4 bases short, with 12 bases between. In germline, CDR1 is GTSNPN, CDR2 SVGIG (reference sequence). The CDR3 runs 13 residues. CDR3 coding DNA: TGTGCCTGGAGATCCGAGCTGAGCTATGGCTACACCTTC. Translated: CAWRSELSYGYTF.

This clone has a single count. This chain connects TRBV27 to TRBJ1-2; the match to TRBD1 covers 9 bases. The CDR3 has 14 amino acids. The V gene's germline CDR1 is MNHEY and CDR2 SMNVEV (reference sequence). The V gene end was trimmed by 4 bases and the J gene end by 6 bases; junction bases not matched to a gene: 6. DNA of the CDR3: TGTGCCAGCAGTTCTTGGACAGGGGACCATGGCTACACCTTC. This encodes CASSSWTGDHGYTF.

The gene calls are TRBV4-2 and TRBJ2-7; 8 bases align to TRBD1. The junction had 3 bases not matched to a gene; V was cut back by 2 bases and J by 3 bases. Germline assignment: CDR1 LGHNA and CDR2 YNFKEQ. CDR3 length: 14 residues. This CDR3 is CASSQPDRGYEQYF. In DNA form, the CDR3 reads TGTGCCAGCAGCCAACCCGACAGGGGCTACGAGCAGTACTTC.

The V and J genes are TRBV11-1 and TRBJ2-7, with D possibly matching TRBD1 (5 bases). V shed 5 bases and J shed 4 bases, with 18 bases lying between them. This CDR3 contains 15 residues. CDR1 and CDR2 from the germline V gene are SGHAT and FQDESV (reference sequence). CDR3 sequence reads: CASSPRAGNDYEQYF. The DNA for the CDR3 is TGTGCCAGCAGCCCACGGGCAGGGAATGATTACGAGCAGTACTTC. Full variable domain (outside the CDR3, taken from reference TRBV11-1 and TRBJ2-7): EAEVAQSPRYKITEKSQAVAFWCDPISGHATLYWYRQILGQGPELLVQFQDESVVDDSQLPKDRFSAERLKGVDSTLKIQPAELGDSAMYLCASSPRAGNDYEQYFGPGTRLTVT.